This T cell receptor beta chain was sequenced in a study of early T cells in non-severe SARS-CoV-2 infection. As for the study in general: Sequencing of bulk RNA from unsorted whole blood was done, without chain pairing.

Study-wide points: Matching results from VDJdb favored anti-spike CD8 responses, leaving private and CD4 specificities undetected.

Germline values: CDR1 LNHDA, CDR2 SQIVND (reference sequence). V was pared by 3 bases and J by 2 bases, with 6 bases between. The CDR3 runs 13 residues. Individual cDNA molecules carried attached unique molecular identifiers. TCRdb ran MiXCR on the 5' RACE reads and lists one entry per CDR3 protein. Altogether roughly 80,000 distinct CDR3 sequences are present, around 15% being singletons, with the ten largest covering around 3.3%. With regard to this clonotype: Its target is not known.

This clonotype was sampled from an adult who was a healthcare worker with PCR-confirmed SARS-CoV-2 infection or an uninfected control (not recorded which). The sequencing sample was made of whole blood. V usage is TRBV19 and J usage is TRBJ2-3; no definite D call. The CDR3 nucleotides are TGTGCCAGTAGTATGTCAGACACAGATACGCAGTATTTT. Amino acid sequence: CASSMSDTDTQYF.